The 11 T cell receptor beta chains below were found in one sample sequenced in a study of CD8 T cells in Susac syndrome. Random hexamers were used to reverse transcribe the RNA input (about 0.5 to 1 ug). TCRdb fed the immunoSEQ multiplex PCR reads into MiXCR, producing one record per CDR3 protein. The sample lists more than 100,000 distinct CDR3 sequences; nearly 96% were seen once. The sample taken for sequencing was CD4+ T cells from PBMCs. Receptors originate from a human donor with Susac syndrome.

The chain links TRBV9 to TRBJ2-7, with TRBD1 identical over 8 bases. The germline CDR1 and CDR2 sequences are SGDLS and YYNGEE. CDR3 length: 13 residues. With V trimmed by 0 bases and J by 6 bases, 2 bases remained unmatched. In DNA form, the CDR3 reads TGTGCCAGCAGCGTAGGGACAGGGAGCGAGCAGTACTTC. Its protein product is CASSVGTGSEQYF.

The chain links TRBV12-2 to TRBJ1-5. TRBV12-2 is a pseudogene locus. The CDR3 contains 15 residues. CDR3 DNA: TGTGCAAGTCGCTTAGCGCAAGGGGGCGATCAGCCCCAGCATTTT. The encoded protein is CASRLAQGGDQPQHF.

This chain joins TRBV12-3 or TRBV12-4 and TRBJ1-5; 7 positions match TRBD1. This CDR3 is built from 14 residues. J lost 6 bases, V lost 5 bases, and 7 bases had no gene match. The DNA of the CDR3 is TGTGCCAGCAGTCATGACAGGGTCCCTCAGCCCCAGCATTTT. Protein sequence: CASSHDRVPQPQHF.

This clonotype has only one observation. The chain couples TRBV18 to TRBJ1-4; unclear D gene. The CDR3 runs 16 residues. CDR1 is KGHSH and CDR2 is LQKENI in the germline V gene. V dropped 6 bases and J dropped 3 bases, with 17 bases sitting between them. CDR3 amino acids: CASSRQGSFANEKLFF. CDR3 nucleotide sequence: TGTGCCAGCTCCCGGCAAGGGTCCTTCGCTAATGAAAAACTGTTTTTT.

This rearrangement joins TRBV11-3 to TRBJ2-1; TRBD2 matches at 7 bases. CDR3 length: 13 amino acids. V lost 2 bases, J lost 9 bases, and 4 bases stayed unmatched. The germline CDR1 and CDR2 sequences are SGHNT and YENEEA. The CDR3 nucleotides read TGTGCCAGCAGCTTAACTAGCGTCGCTGAGCAGTTCTTC. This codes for CASSLTSVAEQFF.

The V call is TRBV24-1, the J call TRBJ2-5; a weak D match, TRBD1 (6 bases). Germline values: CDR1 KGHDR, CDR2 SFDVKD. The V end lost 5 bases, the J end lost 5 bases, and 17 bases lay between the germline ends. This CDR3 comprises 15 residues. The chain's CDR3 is CATSGGGHQEETQYF. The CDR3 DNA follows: TGTGCCACCAGTGGAGGGGGACACCAAGAGGAGACCCAGTACTTC.

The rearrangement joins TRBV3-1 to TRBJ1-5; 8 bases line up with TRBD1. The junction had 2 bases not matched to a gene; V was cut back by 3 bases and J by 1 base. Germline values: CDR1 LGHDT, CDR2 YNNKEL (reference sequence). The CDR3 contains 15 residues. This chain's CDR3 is CASSHQGASNQPQHF. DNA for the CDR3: TGTGCCAGCAGCCACCAGGGGGCAAGCAATCAGCCCCAGCATTTT.

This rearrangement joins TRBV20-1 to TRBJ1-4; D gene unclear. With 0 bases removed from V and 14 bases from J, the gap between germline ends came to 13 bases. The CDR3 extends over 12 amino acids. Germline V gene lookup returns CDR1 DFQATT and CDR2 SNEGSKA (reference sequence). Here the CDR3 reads CSARDLRGYLFF. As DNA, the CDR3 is TGCAGTGCTAGAGATCTAAGAGGGTATCTGTTTTTT.

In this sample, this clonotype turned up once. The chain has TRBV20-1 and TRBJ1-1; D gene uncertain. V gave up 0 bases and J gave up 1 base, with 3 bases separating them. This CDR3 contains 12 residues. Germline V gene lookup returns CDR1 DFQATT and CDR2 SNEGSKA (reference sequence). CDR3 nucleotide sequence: TGCAGTGCTAGAGAAGCGAACACTGAAGCTTTCTTT. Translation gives CSAREANTEAFF.

The CDR3 loop is CATGLASGSGSTDTQYF. The CDR3 DNA sequence: TGTGCCACCGGGCTGGCTAGCGGGAGTGGTAGCACAGATACGCAGTATTTT. This chain connects TRBV2 to TRBJ2-3; 10 bases are a match to TRBD2. Germline V gives CDR1 SNHLY, CDR2 FYNNEI. The CDR3 runs 17 residues. V was pared by 10 bases and J by 0 bases, with 13 bases of the junction left unmatched.

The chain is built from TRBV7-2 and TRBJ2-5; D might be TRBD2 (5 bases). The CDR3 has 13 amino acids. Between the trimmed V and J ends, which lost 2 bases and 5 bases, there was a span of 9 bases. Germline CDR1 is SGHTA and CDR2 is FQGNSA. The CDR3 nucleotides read TGTGCCAGCAGCTTAACCTGGGAGGAGACCCAGTACTTC. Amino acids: CASSLTWEETQYF. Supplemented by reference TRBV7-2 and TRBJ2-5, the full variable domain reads GAGVSQSPSNKVTEKGKDVELRCDPISGHTALYWYRQSLGQGLEFLIYFQGNSAPDKSGLPSDRFSAERTGGSVSTLTIQRTQQEDSAVYLCASSLTWEETQYFGPGTRLLVL.